The clone carrying this TCR beta chain was counted a few times. As yet, its antigen is unknown. TCRdb reprocessed the 5' RACE reads with MiXCR, giving one entry per CDR3 protein. The table includes some 200,000 distinct CDR3 sequences, roughly 23% detected once. These data originate in a study of T-cell memory formation after mild COVID-19. Study outcomes and limitations: Chiefly within CM and EM were the contracting CD4+ clones; CD8+ ones were within EMRA.

This TCR was sampled from an adult woman who had mild COVID-19 (a few samples of this study predate the infection). Cell type and time point are not known. The sample taken for sequencing was PBMCs or a T cell subset sorted from them (not recorded which).

For the CDR3, the DNA is TGTGCCAGCAGCCCCACCGTCTCCCTTCAGGGATACCCGGCTGGGGAGCTGTTTTTT. Amino acids: CASSPTVSLQGYPAGELFF. The chain has TRBV7-9 and TRBJ2-2, with D tentatively TRBD1 (5 bases). Trimming left V 5 bases short and J 8 bases short, with 30 bases between. Germline-derived CDR1 and CDR2 are SEHNR and FQNEAQ (reference sequence). The length of the CDR3 is 19 residues.